This entry lists 16 T cell receptor beta chains sequenced from one sample in a study of PD-L1 blockade in urothelial cancer. Method: immunoSEQ multiplex PCR; TCRdb's copy keeps in-frame clones and lacks some. The sample includes about 73,000 clones, roughly 89% seen only once; the top ten take less than 4%. Sequenced material: PBMCs, taken around atezolizumab (anti-PD-L1) treatment. The receptors shown here come from a man in his 60s with urothelial cancer.

This chain joins TRBV21-1 and TRBJ2-7; TRBD2, as called in the table, went unchecked against the DNA. TRBV21-1 is labeled a pseudogene. The CDR3 is 14 amino acids. Here the CDR3 reads CASSKGGRVGEQYF. In DNA form, the CDR3 reads TGTGCCAGCAGCAAGGGCGGGAGGGTTGGCGAGCAGTACTTC.

Only one count was recorded for this clone. V gene TRBV29-1 combines with J gene TRBJ1-2, with D perhaps TRBD1 (6 bases). The CDR3 loop spans 11 amino acids. Trimming removed 4 bases at V and 3 bases at J, with 6 bases between. The germline gives CDR1 SQVTM, CDR2 ANQGSEA. CDR3 amino acids: CSVGQDYGYTF. The CDR3 nucleotides read TGCAGCGTTGGACAGGACTATGGCTACACCTTC. Full variable domain (outside the CDR3, taken from reference TRBV29-1 and TRBJ1-2): SAVISQKPSRDICQRGTSLTIQCQVDSQVTMMFWYRQQPGQSLTLIATANQGSEATYESGFVIDKFPISRPNLTFSTLTVSNMSPEDSSIYLCSVGQDYGYTFGSGTRLTVV.

The rearrangement uses TRBV5-5 and TRBJ1-6; TRBD1 aligns across 7 bases. Germline-derived CDR1 and CDR2 are SGHKS and YYEKEE (reference sequence). This CDR3 is 15 amino acids long. The V and J ends lost 2 bases and 4 bases, in that order; junction bases with no gene match: 3. The CDR3 region is CASSFSGQYNSPLHF. The CDR3 DNA sequence: TGTGCCAGCAGCTTTTCGGGACAGTATAATTCACCCCTCCACTTT.

J is TRBJ1-6 and V is TRBV2; weak D call: TRBD1 (6 bases). Germline CDR1 reads SNHLY; CDR2 reads FYNNEI. CDR3 size: 14 residues. Trimming shortened V by 11 bases and J by 7 bases, and 18 bases separated the two germline ends. The CDR3 loop is CAQERGGRNSPLHF. DNA of the CDR3: TGTGCCCAAGAGCGCGGGGGGCGGAATTCACCCCTCCACTTT.

V gene TRBV7-2 combines with J gene TRBJ1-4; D is ambiguous. V lost 3 bases and J lost 0, with 11 bases in between. CDR3 length equals 16 residues. Germline V gene lookup returns CDR1 SGHTA and CDR2 FQGNSA. CDR3 coding DNA: TGTGCCAGCAGCTTTGGCGGGAGAACAACTAATGAAAAACTGTTTTTT. Amino acids: CASSFGGRTTNEKLFF.

The chain has TRBV11-2 and TRBJ1-3, with D possibly matching TRBD1 (5 bases). The germline V gene has CDR1 SGHAT and CDR2 FQNNGV. V was clipped by 5 bases and J by 4 bases, with 12 bases between them. This CDR3 has 14 amino acids. The CDR3 coding sequence is TGTGCCAGCAGCCAGCTTGGGGCCGGAAACACCATATATTTT. Encoded protein: CASSQLGAGNTIYF.

This chain joins TRBV9 and TRBJ1-2; 9 bases align to TRBD1. The germline V gene encodes CDR1 SGDLS and CDR2 YYNGEE. This CDR3 region has 17 residues. V gave up 3 bases and J gave up 5 bases; unmatched junction bases: 14. The CDR3 DNA reads TGTGCCAGCAGCGAGTCCCCGGGACAGGGCAGCAGATATGGCTACACCTTC. It specifies CASSESPGQGSRYGYTF. The full variable domain, with the rest looked up from reference TRBV9 and TRBJ1-2, is DSGVTQTPKHLITATGQRVTLRCSPRSGDLSVYWYQQSLDQGLQFLIQYYNGEERAKGNILERFSAQQFPDLHSELNLSSLELGDSALYFCASSESPGQGSRYGYTFGSGTRLTVV.

There are a few counts of this clone. The J gene is TRBJ1-2, the V gene TRBV29-1, with 11 bases aligning to TRBD1. The V gene end was trimmed by 4 bases and the J gene end by 7 bases; junction bases not matched to a gene: 2. Germline V gene data show CDR1 as SQVTM and CDR2 as ANQGSEA. The length of the CDR3 is 12 residues. CDR3 nucleotide sequence: TGCAGCGTTGTAGGGACAGGGGGTGGCTACACCTTC. It specifies CSVVGTGGGYTF.

The chain couples TRBV20-1 to TRBJ1-2; 8 bases fit TRBD1. Germline CDR1 and CDR2: DFQATT and SNEGSKA (reference sequence). The CDR3 has 11 residues. CDR3 nucleotide sequence: TGCAGCGCAGACAGGGGAAGCGGCTACACCTTC. It yields the protein CSADRGSGYTF.

The chain carries TRBV27 and TRBJ2-6; D might be TRBD1 (6 bases). V gave up 6 bases and J gave up 5 bases, with 20 bases separating them. This CDR3 is built from 17 residues. Germline assignment: CDR1 MNHEY and CDR2 SMNVEV (reference sequence). The CDR3 nucleotides are TGTGCCAGCAGACAGATGACAGGAGCTCTGAGGGCCAACGTCCTGACTTTC. It translates to CASRQMTGALRANVLTF. Together with reference TRBV27 and TRBJ2-6, the CDR3 gives the full variable domain: EAQVTQNPRYLITVTGKKLTVTCSQNMNHEYMSWYRQDPGLGLRQIYYSMNVEVTDKGDVPEGYKVSRKEKRNFPLILESPSPNQTSLYFCASRQMTGALRANVLTFGAGSRLTVL.

This chain uses TRBV19 with TRBJ2-3; D remains unclear. Between the trimmed V and J ends, which lost 4 bases and 4 bases, there was a span of 12 bases. Germline CDR1 is LNHDA and CDR2 is SQIVND (reference sequence). The CDR3 has 14 amino acids. This CDR3 is CASSTQTVADTQYF. CDR3 sequence (DNA): TGTGCCAGTAGTACACAAACAGTCGCAGATACGCAGTATTTT.

The CDR3 sequence: CASSLVEGSGTLRDEQYF. Here the CDR3 DNA reads TGTGCCAGCAGCTTGGTTGAAGGAAGCGGGACCCTGAGGGACGAGCAGTACTTC. The V call is TRBV5-4, the J call TRBJ2-7, with TRBD2 matching over 7 bases. The trim removed 0 bases at V and 5 bases at J, leaving 17 bases unmatched. Germline loops: CDR1 SGHNT, CDR2 YYREEE (reference sequence). This CDR3 contains 18 residues. The variable domain in full, completed from reference TRBV5-4 and TRBJ2-7, reads ETGVTQSPTHLIKTRGQQVTLRCSSQSGHNTVSWYQQALGQGPQFIFQYYREEENGRGNFPPRFSGLQFPNYSSELNVNALELDDSALYLCASSLVEGSGTLRDEQYFGPGTRLTVT.

The CDR3 DNA follows: TGTGCAAGTCGACATATGGACAGGGATGGTTCACCCCTCCACTTT. It translates to CASRHMDRDGSPLHF. The chain uses TRBV12-2 and TRBJ1-6; the table's D call TRBD1 went unverified against the DNA. TRBV12-2 constitutes a pseudogene. The CDR3 totals 15 residues.

This clone was detected once. The chain is built from TRBV28 and TRBJ2-1; 7 positions match TRBD2. CDR1 is MDHEN and CDR2 is SYDVKM in the germline V gene. V was clipped by 7 bases and J by 4 bases; unmatched bases: 10. The CDR3 extends over 15 amino acids. DNA of the CDR3: TGTGCCAGCATCCCCTCTAGCGGTAAATACAATGAGCAGTTCTTC. It encodes CASIPSSGKYNEQFF.

The J gene is TRBJ2-5, the V gene TRBV9; no clear D gene. Trimming stripped 0 bases from V and 1 base from J, with 4 bases between. The CDR3 runs to 13 residues. Germline V CDR1 and CDR2: SGDLS, YYNGEE. The CDR3 nucleotides are TGTGCCAGCAGCGTAGGAGGCCAAGAGACCCAGTACTTC. The encoded protein is CASSVGGQETQYF. The complete variable domain, with remaining parts taken from reference TRBV9 and TRBJ2-5, reads DSGVTQTPKHLITATGQRVTLRCSPRSGDLSVYWYQQSLDQGLQFLIQYYNGEERAKGNILERFSAQQFPDLHSELNLSSLELGDSALYFCASSVGGQETQYFGPGTRLLVL.

J is TRBJ1-6 and V is TRBV28; 7 bases are shared with TRBD1. V lost 6 bases and J lost 4; bases outside the gene matches: 9. Germline CDR1 and CDR2: MDHEN and SYDVKM. The CDR3 extends over 16 amino acids. CDR3 DNA: TGTGCCAGCAGGAGACAGGGCGAGAGTTATAATTCACCCCTCCACTTT. Protein: CASRRQGESYNSPLHF.